These 27 T cell receptor beta chains came from one sample sequenced in a study of T cell responses to AZD1222 COVID-19 vaccine (dated by TCRdb to 2020 to 2022). This specimen's time point label, interpreted: baseline before first vaccination. Library generation was performed with the immunoSEQ multiplex PCR assay. TCRdb provides this immuneACCESS table in a form limited to in-frame rearrangements. Some clones are lacking; in checked studies, under half of them reflect an unresolved V gene, and why the rest are absent is not known. The sample has around 160,000 clones on record, approximately 94% of them singletons. In total, the top ten clones hold 1.5% to 2% of the sample. The sequenced sample was peripheral blood, obtained on day 0 of AZD1222 vaccination. All receptors derive from an adult in good health.

This clone appeared a single time. This chain links TRBV2 with TRBJ2-7; D might be TRBD1 (6 bases). From germline, CDR1 is SNHLY and CDR2 FYNNEI. The CDR3 is 15 residues long. V lost 5 bases and J lost 2, with 16 bases in between. The chain's CDR3 is CASSRLTGTTYEQYF. CDR3 DNA: TGTGCCAGCAGTCGACTGACAGGCACGACCTACGAGCAGTACTTC.

The genes are TRBV6-5 and TRBJ1-2; 11 bases line up with TRBD1. With 8 bases clipped from V and 4 bases from J, the junction kept 9 bases outside the gene matches. This CDR3 comprises 15 residues. Per the germline V gene, CDR1 is MNHEY and CDR2 is SVGAGI. The CDR3 spells CASGEDRGRIYGYTF. Written as DNA, the CDR3 is TGTGCCAGCGGAGAGGACAGGGGGCGGATCTATGGCTACACCTTC.

A single count supports this clone. The chain joins TRBV4-1 to TRBJ2-5; the match to TRBD2 covers 11 bases. CDR3 length: 16 residues. J gave up 4 bases and V 4 bases, and 8 bases lay outside the gene matches. Germline V gives CDR1 MGHRA, CDR2 YSYEKL. CDR3 sequence reads: CASSPRLAGLRETQYF. The DNA of the CDR3 is TGCGCCAGCAGCCCTCGACTAGCGGGACTACGAGAGACCCAGTACTTC.

This chain links TRBV10-3 with TRBJ2-5; no definite D call. V was clipped by 4 bases and J by 4 bases, with 16 bases between them. This CDR3 spans 15 amino acids. Per the germline V gene, CDR1 is ENHRY and CDR2 is SYGVKD. The CDR3 DNA reads TGTGCCATCAGTGGGGCAGCCAGCCTCGGAGAGACCCAGTACTTC. This gives the protein CAISGAASLGETQYF.

The CDR3 is CASIRTSGTGEQFF. The CDR3, as DNA: TGTGCCAGTATTCGGACTAGCGGGACGGGTGAGCAGTTCTTC. The V gene is TRBV6-5, the J gene TRBJ2-1; 12 nucleotides match TRBD2. Germline CDR1 is MNHEY and CDR2 is SVGAGI. This CDR3 has 14 residues. J was trimmed by 9 bases and V by 9 bases; bases with no gene match: 9.

The chain uses TRBV30 and TRBJ2-1; maybe TRBD2 (5 bases). CDR1 is GTSNPN and CDR2 is SVGIG in the germline V gene (reference sequence). Trimming left V 3 bases short and J 4 bases short, with 10 bases between. The CDR3 spans 13 residues. The CDR3 nucleotides read TGTGCCTGGAGCGGTGACTATTACAATGAGCAGTTCTTC. It translates to CAWSGDYYNEQFF.

The V call is TRBV4-1, the J call TRBJ2-7; TRBD2 aligns across 11 bases. The germline CDR1 and CDR2 sequences are MGHRA and YSYEKL. There are 13 residues in the CDR3. The trim removed 4 bases at V and 6 bases at J, leaving 2 bases unmatched. DNA of the CDR3: TGCGCCAGCAGCCCTAGCGGGGGGATCGAGCAGTACTTC. This sequence encodes CASSPSGGIEQYF.

This chain links TRBV10-2 with TRBJ1-1; TRBD1 might be the D (5 bases). CDR1 and CDR2 from the germline V gene are WSHSY and SAAADI. With 6 bases removed from V and 4 bases from J, the gap between germline ends came to 18 bases. This CDR3 is built from 15 residues. Written as DNA, the CDR3 is TGCGCCAGCAGCCAAGTGGGGGGAACTGGCACTGAAGCTTTCTTT. It encodes CASSQVGGTGTEAFF.

The chain uses TRBV7-8 and TRBJ1-6; 7 bases are shared with TRBD1. The CDR3 totals 15 residues. The germline CDR1 and CDR2 sequences are SGHVS and FQNEAQ. The ends lost 5 bases at V and 7 bases at J; junction bases unmatched: 8. CDR3 region: CASSPGQVRNSPLHF. Written as DNA, the CDR3 is TGTGCCAGCAGCCCAGGACAGGTCAGGAATTCACCCCTCCACTTT.

The chain uses TRBV7-9 and TRBJ1-6; D not certain. CDR3 length: 16 amino acids. CDR1 is SEHNR and CDR2 is FQNEAQ in the germline V gene (reference sequence). The V end lost 1 base, the J end lost 5 bases, and 12 bases lay between the germline ends. CDR3 DNA sequence: TGTGCCAGCAGCTTAGGGTGGGCAGGTGATAATTCACCCCTCCACTTT. Its protein is CASSLGWAGDNSPLHF.

The chain couples TRBV7-8 to TRBJ1-1; D is uncertain. Deletions cut 7 bases from V and 0 bases from J, with 9 bases between. The germline CDR1 and CDR2 sequences are SGHVS and FQNEAQ. This CDR3 has 13 amino acids. CDR3 DNA sequence: TGTGCCAGCACCTCGGGAATGAACACTGAAGCTTTCTTT. It encodes CASTSGMNTEAFF.

This chain uses TRBV6-5 with TRBJ1-5; 7 bases agree with TRBD1. The CDR3 loop spans 15 amino acids. The germline CDR1 and CDR2 sequences are MNHEY and SVGAGI. The ends lost 6 bases at V and 1 base at J; junction bases unmatched: 6. CDR3 DNA sequence: TGTGCCAGCAGCCCGCACAGGGGAAGCAATCAGCCCCAGCATTTT. This translates into CASSPHRGSNQPQHF.

The chain joins TRBV6-2 or TRBV6-3 to TRBJ1-1; 7 bases map to TRBD1. The CDR3 is 14 amino acids. The V gene end was trimmed by 1 base and the J gene end by 6 bases; junction bases not matched to a gene: 5. Germline-derived CDR1 and CDR2 are MNHEY and SVGEGT. The CDR3 coding sequence is TGTGCCAGCAGTTACTTTACAGGGGACGCTGAAGCTTTCTTT. Its translation: CASSYFTGDAEAFF.

The chain combines TRBV5-8 with TRBJ1-2; weak D call: TRBD1 (6 bases). Trimming removed 6 bases at V and 5 bases at J, with 17 bases between. The CDR3 extends over 14 amino acids. The germline gives CDR1 SGHTS, CDR2 YDEGEE. CDR3 nucleotide sequence: TGTGCCAGCACCCCTAATACAGGGAGGTATGGCTACACCTTC. Translated, it gives CASTPNTGRYGYTF.

V usage is TRBV24-1 and J usage is TRBJ2-1, with D perhaps TRBD2 (5 bases). V lost 5 bases and J 6 bases, leaving 10 bases between the germline ends. The CDR3 length is 13 residues. Looked up from germline, CDR1 is KGHDR and CDR2 is SFDVKD. The CDR3: CATSGAGPNEQFF. CDR3 DNA sequence: TGTGCCACCAGTGGGGCGGGCCCCAATGAGCAGTTCTTC.

The V and J genes are TRBV30 and TRBJ1-5, with D possibly TRBD1 on 6 matching bases. Between the trimmed V and J ends, which lost 3 bases and 0 bases, there was a span of 15 bases. The CDR3 totals 16 residues. Germline CDR1 reads GTSNPN; CDR2 reads SVGIG (reference sequence). CDR3 residues: CAWSHTGRYSNQPQHF. CDR3 coding DNA: TGTGCCTGGAGCCACACAGGGCGGTATAGCAATCAGCCCCAGCATTTT.

The V call is TRBV2, the J call TRBJ2-1; the D gene is possibly TRBD1 (5 bases). CDR1 and CDR2 from the germline V gene are SNHLY and FYNNEI. This CDR3 has 13 amino acids. The V end lost 3 bases, the J end lost 8 bases, and 11 bases lay between the germline ends. CDR3 protein: CASSEVRVHEQFF. In nucleotides, the CDR3 is TGTGCCAGCAGTGAGGTCAGGGTTCATGAGCAGTTCTTC.

This clone was counted a few times. The chain carries TRBV2 and TRBJ2-1, with a tentative D call TRBD1 (5 bases). With 6 bases removed from V and 5 bases from J, the gap between germline ends came to 11 bases. The CDR3 covers 13 residues. Germline CDR1 SNHLY, CDR2 FYNNEI. CDR3 loop: CASSADRDNEQFF. The CDR3 DNA follows: TGTGCCAGCAGCGCTGACAGAGACAATGAGCAGTTCTTC. The whole variable domain, filled in from reference TRBV2 and TRBJ2-1, reads EPEVTQTPSHQVTQMGQEVILRCVPISNHLYFYWYRQILGQKVEFLVSFYNNEISEKSEIFDDQFSVERPDGSNFTLKIRSTKLEDSAMYFCASSADRDNEQFFGPGTRLTVL.

The chain carries TRBV3-1 (or the pseudogene TRBV3-2) and TRBJ2-5; 10 nucleotides match TRBD2. The germline V gene encodes CDR1 LGHDT and CDR2 YNNKEL (reference sequence). This CDR3 region has 14 residues. The J segment lost 4 bases and the V segment lost 4 bases, leaving 3 bases of the junction unmatched. Written as DNA, the CDR3 is TGTGCCAGCAGCCTGGCTAGCGGGGGAGAGACCCAGTACTTC. It encodes CASSLASGGETQYF.

This clone was detected only once. The junction does not match germline at one end; this may be a read error. V usage is TRBV5-6 and J usage is TRBJ2-7; D might be TRBD1 (5 bases). The CDR3 is 13 amino acids. Germline-derived CDR1 and CDR2 are SGHDT and YYEEEE. CDR3 residues: CASNLLGVNEQYF. In nucleotides, the CDR3 is TGTGCCAGCAACTTGTTAGGGGTGAACGAGCAGTACTTC.

This chain uses TRBV7-9 with TRBJ2-2; D not certain. V was cut by 5 bases and J by 0 bases, with 16 bases left in between. The CDR3 spans 17 residues. The V gene's germline CDR1 is SEHNR and CDR2 FQNEAQ (reference sequence). CDR3 sequence (DNA): TGTGCCAGCAGCCCAGAACGCCGACTTGCGAACACCGGGGAGCTGTTTTTT. It specifies CASSPERRLANTGELFF.

CDR3 sequence: CASSPTGNQPQHF. CDR3 nucleotide sequence: TGTGCCAGCTCGCCGACAGGCAATCAGCCCCAGCATTTT. V usage is TRBV9 and J usage is TRBJ1-5; D is perhaps TRBD1 (5 bases). CDR3 length: 13 residues. From germline, CDR1 is SGDLS and CDR2 YYNGEE. Trimming stripped 7 bases from V and 2 bases from J, with 10 bases between.

The V call is TRBV6-5, the J call TRBJ2-7; 7 bases agree with TRBD1. Germline assignment: CDR1 MNHEY and CDR2 SVGAGI. Trimming took 7 bases from V and 0 from J; bases not matched to a gene: 6. The CDR3 extends over 14 amino acids. CDR3 sequence: CASIRDRSSYEQYF. DNA for the CDR3: TGTGCCAGCATCCGGGACAGAAGCTCCTACGAGCAGTACTTC.

The table lists this clone with a count of one. CDR3 amino acids: CASSRPGVSTDTQYF. CDR3 in DNA: TGTGCCAGCAGCCGACCTGGAGTTAGCACAGATACGCAGTATTTT. The V gene is TRBV5-6, the J gene TRBJ2-3; D call uncertain. The CDR3 is 15 amino acids. The germline V and J ends were trimmed by 4 bases and 0 bases, with 12 bases remaining between them. Per the germline V gene, CDR1 is SGHDT and CDR2 is YYEEEE.

The chain combines TRBV5-6 with TRBJ2-5; weak D call: TRBD1 (6 bases). CDR3 length equals 13 residues. Germline V lookup: CDR1 SGHDT, CDR2 YYEEEE. V was pared by 7 bases and J by 5 bases, with 15 bases between. The CDR3 bases are TGTGCCAGCTCGTGGGGGCCCGAGGAGACCCAGTACTTC. It specifies CASSWGPEETQYF.

This chain uses TRBV13 with TRBJ2-7, with TRBD1 as a possible D gene (6 bases). This CDR3 spans 14 amino acids. The V and J ends lost 3 bases and 0 bases respectively, with 9 bases between them. The germline V gene encodes CDR1 PRHDT and CDR2 FYEKMQ (reference sequence). For the CDR3, the DNA is TGTGCCAGCAGCTTCCAGGACAGCTCCTACGAGCAGTACTTC. Translated, it gives CASSFQDSSYEQYF.

The chain is built from TRBV7-3 and TRBJ2-3; maybe TRBD1 (5 bases). Trimming stripped 1 base from V and 7 bases from J, with 15 bases between. The CDR3 consists of 15 residues. Germline lookup yields CDR1 SGHTA and CDR2 FQGTGA. The CDR3 DNA is TGTGCCAGCAGCTTAAAATCAGGGCCCGGCAATACGCAGTATTTT. Translating gives CASSLKSGPGNTQYF.